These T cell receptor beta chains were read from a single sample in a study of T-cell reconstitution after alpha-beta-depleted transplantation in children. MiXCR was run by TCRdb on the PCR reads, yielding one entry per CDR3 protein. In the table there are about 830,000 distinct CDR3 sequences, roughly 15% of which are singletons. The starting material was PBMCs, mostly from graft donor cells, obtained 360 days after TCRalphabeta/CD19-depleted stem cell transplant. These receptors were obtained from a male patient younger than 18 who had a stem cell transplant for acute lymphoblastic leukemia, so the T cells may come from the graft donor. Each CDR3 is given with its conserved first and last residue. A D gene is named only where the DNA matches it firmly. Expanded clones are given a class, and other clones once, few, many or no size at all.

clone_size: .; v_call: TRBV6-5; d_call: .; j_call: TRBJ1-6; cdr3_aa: CASSWGRSPLHF; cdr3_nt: TGTGCCAGCAGTTGGGGTCGTTCACCCCTCCACTTT
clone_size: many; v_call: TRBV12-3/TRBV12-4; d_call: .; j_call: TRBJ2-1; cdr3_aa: CASSGGSLEQFF; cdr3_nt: TGTGCCAGCAGTGGGGGTAGCCTTGAGCAGTTCTTC
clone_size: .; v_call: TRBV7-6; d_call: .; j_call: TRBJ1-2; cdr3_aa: CASSLEIHPSYGYTF; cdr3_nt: TGTGCCAGCAGCTTAGAAATACACCCAAGTTATGGCTACACCTTC
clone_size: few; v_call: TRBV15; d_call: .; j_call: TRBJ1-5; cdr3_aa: CATSRDLWYGGNQPQHF; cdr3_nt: TGTGCCACCAGCAGAGATTTATGGTACGGAGGGAATCAGCCCCAGCATTTT
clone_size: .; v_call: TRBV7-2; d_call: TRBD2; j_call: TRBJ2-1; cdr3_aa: CASSLYRTSGSYNEQFF; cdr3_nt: TGTGCCAGCAGCTTATACAGGACTAGCGGGAGTTACAATGAGCAGTTCTTC
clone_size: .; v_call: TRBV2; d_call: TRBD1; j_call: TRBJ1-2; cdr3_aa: CASSDTRGSNYGYTF; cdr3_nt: TGTGCCAGCAGTGATACCAGGGGGAGTAACTATGGCTACACCTTC
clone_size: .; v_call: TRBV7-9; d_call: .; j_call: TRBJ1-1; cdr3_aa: CASSLVSTGNTEAFF; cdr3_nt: TGTGCCAGCAGCTTAGTCTCTACGGGGAACACTGAAGCTTTCTTT
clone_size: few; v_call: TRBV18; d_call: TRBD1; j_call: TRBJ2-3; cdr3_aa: CASSPATGYTDTQYF; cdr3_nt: TGTGCCAGCTCACCTGCGACAGGGTACACAGATACGCAGTATTTT
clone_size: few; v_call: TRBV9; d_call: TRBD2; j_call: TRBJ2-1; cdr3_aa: CASSDSGMYNEQFF; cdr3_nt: TGTGCCAGCAGCGATAGCGGGATGTACAATGAGCAGTTCTTC
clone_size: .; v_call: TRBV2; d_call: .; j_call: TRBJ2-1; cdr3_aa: CASTWFTDEQFF; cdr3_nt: TGTGCCAGCACGTGGTTCACTGATGAGCAGTTCTTC
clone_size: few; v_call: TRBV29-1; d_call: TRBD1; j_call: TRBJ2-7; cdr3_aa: CSVGGRGLYEQYF; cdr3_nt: TGCAGCGTTGGGGGCAGGGGGCTATACGAGCAGTACTTC
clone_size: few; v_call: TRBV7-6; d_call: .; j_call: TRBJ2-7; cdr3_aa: CASSQAVAYEQYF; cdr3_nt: TGTGCCAGCAGCCAGGCCGTTGCCTACGAGCAGTACTTC
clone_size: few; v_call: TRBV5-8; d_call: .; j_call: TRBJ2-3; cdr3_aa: CATPRGVADTQYF; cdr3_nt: TGTGCCACCCCGCGGGGAGTGGCAGATACGCAGTATTTT
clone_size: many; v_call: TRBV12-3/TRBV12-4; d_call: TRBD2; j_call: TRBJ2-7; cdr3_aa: CASSPSGLAGLKQYF; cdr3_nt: TGTGCCAGCAGTCCCTCGGGACTAGCGGGGCTAAAGCAGTACTTC
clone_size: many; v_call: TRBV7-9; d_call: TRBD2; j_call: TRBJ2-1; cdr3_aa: CASLYSGAYNEQFF; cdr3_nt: TGTGCCAGCCTTTATAGCGGGGCCTACAATGAGCAGTTCTTC
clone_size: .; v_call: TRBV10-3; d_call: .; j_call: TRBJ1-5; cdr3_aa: CAISESGGGQPQHF; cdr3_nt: TGTGCCATCAGTGAGTCGGGGGGTGGTCAGCCCCAGCATTTT
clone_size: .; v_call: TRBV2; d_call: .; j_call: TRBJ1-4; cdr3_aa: CASSEVGAPGEKLFF; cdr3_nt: TGTGCCAGCAGTGAAGTGGGGGCGCCGGGTGAAAAACTGTTTTTT
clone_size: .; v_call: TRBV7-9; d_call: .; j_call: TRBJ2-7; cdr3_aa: CASSLAGARDASYEQYF; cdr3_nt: TGTGCCAGCAGCTTAGCTGGGGCCAGGGATGCCTCCTACGAGCAGTACTTC
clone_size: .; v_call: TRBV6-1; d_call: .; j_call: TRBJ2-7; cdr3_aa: CASSAPGRNYEQYF; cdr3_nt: TGTGCCAGCAGCGCGCCGGGACGGAACTACGAGCAGTACTTC
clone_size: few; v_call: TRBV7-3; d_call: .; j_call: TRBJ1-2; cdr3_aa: CASSPEAGYYTF; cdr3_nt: TGTGCCAGCAGCCCCGAGGCAGGGTACTACACCTTC
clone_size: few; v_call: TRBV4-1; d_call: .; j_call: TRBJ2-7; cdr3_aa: CASRRAGAAGEQYF; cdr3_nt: TGCGCCAGTCGCCGCGCAGGGGCGGCCGGAGAGCAGTACTTC
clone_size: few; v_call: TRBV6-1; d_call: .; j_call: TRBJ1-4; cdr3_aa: CAIPKSGNEKLFF; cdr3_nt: TGTGCCATCCCGAAGTCGGGGAATGAAAAACTGTTTTTT
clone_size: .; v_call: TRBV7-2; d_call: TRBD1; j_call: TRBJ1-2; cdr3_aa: CASSFRDRGGYTF; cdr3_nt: TGTGCCAGCAGCTTCCGGGACAGGGGAGGCTACACCTTC
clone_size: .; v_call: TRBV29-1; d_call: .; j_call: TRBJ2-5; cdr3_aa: CSVFGQWRVKAIQETQYF; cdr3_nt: TGCAGCGTTTTCGGTCAGTGGAGGGTAAAGGCAATCCAAGAGACCCAGTACTTC
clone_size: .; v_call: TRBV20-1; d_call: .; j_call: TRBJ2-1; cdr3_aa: CSARTRKGGSYNEQFF; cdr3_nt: TGCAGTGCTAGGACGAGGAAGGGAGGCTCCTACAATGAGCAGTTCTTC
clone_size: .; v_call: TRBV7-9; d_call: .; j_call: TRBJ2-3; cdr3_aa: CASSLGLRTLTATQYF; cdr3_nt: TGTGCCAGCAGCTTAGGGCTCCGGACCCTCACAGCGACGCAGTATTTT
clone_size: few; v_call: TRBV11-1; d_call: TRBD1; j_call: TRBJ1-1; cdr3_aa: CASSFVGTGDTEAFF; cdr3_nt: TGTGCCAGCAGCTTTGTCGGGACAGGGGATACTGAAGCTTTCTTT
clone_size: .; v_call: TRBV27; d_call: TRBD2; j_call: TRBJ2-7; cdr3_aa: CASRLLLAGDPSYEQYF; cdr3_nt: TGTGCCAGCAGACTCCTTCTAGCGGGAGACCCGTCCTACGAGCAGTACTTC
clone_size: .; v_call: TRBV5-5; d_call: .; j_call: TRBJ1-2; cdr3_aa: CASSSPGRINYGYTF; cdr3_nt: TGTGCCAGCAGCTCCCCAGGGAGGATTAACTATGGCTACACCTTC
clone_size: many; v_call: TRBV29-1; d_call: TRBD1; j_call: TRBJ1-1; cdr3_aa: CSVDRQGRTEAFF; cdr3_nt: TGCAGCGTTGACCGACAGGGAAGAACTGAAGCTTTCTTT
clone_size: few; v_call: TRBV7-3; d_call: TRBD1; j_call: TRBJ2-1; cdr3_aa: CASSFIGATGTGDNEQFF; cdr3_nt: TGTGCCAGCAGCTTTATTGGGGCAACCGGGACAGGGGACAATGAGCAGTTCTTC
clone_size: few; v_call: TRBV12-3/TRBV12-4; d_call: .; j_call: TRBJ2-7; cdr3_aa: CASRPGPSYEQYF; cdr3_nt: TGTGCCAGCCGGCCCGGGCCCTCCTACGAGCAGTACTTC
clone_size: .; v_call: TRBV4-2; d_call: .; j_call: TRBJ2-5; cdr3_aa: CASSLDEGRETQYF; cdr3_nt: TGTGCCAGCAGCCTGGACGAGGGACGGGAGACCCAGTACTTC
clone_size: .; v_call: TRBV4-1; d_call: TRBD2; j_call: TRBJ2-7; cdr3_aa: CASSGLVMDYEQYF; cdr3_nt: TGCGCCAGCAGCGGACTAGTAATGGACTACGAGCAGTACTTC
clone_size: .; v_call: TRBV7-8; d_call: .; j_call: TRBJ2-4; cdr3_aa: CASSLGLAGRNIQYF; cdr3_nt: TGTGCCAGCAGCTTAGGCCTTGCGGGGAGAAACATTCAGTACTTC
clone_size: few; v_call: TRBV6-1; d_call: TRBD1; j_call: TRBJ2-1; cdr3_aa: CASKTGLANEQFF; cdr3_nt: TGTGCCAGCAAGACAGGGCTAGCCAATGAGCAGTTCTTC
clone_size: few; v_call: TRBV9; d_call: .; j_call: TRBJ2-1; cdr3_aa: CASSVLLASNEQFF; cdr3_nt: TGTGCCAGCAGCGTACTCCTAGCTTCCAATGAGCAGTTCTTC
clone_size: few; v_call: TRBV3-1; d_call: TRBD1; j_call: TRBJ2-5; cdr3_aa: CASSQVTGLQETQYF; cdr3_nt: TGTGCCAGCAGCCAAGTGACAGGGCTACAAGAGACCCAGTACTTC
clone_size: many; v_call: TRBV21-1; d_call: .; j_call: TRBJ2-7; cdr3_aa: CASKIDRLIHEQYF; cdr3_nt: TGTGCCAGCAAAATCGACAGGTTAATACACGAGCAGTACTTC
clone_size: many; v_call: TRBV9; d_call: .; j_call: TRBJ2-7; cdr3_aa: CASSVDGLGSGQDEQYF; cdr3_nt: TGTGCCAGCAGCGTAGACGGTTTGGGGAGCGGCCAGGACGAGCAGTACTTC
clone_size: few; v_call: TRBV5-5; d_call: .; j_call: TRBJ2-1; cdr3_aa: CASSFMVLATHNEQFF; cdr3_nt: TGTGCCAGCAGCTTTATGGTCCTAGCAACACACAATGAGCAGTTCTTC
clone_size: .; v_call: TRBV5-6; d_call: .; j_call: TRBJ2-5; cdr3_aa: CASSSLTGLAETQYF; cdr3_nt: TGTGCCAGCAGCTCCCTCACAGGGTTAGCAGAGACCCAGTACTTC
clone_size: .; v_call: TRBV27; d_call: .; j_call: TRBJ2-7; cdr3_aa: CASSLVAQSYEQYF; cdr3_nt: TGTGCCAGCAGTTTAGTCGCGCAGTCCTACGAGCAGTACTTC
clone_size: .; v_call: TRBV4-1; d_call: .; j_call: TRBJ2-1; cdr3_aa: CASSQVPQQDYNEQFF; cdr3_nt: TGCGCCAGCAGCCAGGTCCCCCAGCAAGACTACAATGAGCAGTTCTTC
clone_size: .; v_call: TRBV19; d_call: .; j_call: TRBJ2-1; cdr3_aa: CASSMDSSSYNEQFF; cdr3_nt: TGTGCCAGTAGTATGGACTCAAGCTCCTACAATGAGCAGTTCTTC
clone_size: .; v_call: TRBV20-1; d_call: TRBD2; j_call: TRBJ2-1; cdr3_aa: CSARERLGLAVAYYNEQFF; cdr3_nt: TGCAGTGCTAGAGAGCGACTCGGACTAGCGGTCGCCTACTACAATGAGCAGTTCTTC
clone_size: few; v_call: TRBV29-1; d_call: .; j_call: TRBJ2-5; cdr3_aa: CSVDPEDLETQYF; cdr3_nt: TGCAGCGTTGACCCAGAGGATTTGGAGACCCAGTACTTC
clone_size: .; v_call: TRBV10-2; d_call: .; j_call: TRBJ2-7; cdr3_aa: CASSESQGRSTYEQYF; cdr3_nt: TGCGCCAGCAGTGAGTCTCAGGGAAGGTCAACCTACGAGCAGTACTTC
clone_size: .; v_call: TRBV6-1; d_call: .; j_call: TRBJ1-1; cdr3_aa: CASSPRDGWEAFF; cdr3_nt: TGTGCCAGCAGTCCTCGGGACGGGTGGGAAGCTTTCTTT
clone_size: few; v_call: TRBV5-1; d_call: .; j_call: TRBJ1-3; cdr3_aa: CASSLGDGTPGNTIYF; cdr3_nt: TGCGCCAGCAGCTTGGGCGACGGGACACCTGGAAACACCATATATTTT
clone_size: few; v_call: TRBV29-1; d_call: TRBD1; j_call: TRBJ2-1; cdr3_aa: CSVDTGGYNEQFF; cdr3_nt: TGCAGCGTAGACACAGGGGGTTACAATGAGCAGTTCTTC
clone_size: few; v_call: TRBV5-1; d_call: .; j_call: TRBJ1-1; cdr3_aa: CASSLEWSPEAFF; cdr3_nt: TGCGCCAGCAGCTTGGAATGGAGCCCAGAAGCTTTCTTT
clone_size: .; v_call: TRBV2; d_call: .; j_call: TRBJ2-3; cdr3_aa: CASSVEPSSTDTQYF; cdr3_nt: TGTGCCAGCAGTGTCGAGCCCTCTAGCACAGATACGCAGTATTTT
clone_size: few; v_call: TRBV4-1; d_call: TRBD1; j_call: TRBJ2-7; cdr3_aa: CASSQVRQGPSNYEQYF; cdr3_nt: TGCGCCAGCAGCCAAGTCCGACAGGGGCCAAGTAACTACGAGCAGTACTTC
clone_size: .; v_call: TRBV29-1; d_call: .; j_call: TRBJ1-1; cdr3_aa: CSVEDREFEAFF; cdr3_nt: TGCAGCGTTGAAGACAGGGAGTTTGAAGCTTTCTTT
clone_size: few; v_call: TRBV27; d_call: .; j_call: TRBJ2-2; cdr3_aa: CATWGSGPGELFF; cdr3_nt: TGTGCCACCTGGGGCTCAGGGCCCGGGGAGCTGTTTTTT
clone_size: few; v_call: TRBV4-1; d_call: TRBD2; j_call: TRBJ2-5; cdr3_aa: CASSQGSSGTLFQETQYF; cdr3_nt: TGCGCCAGCAGCCAAGGGTCTAGCGGGACGCTCTTCCAAGAGACCCAGTACTTC
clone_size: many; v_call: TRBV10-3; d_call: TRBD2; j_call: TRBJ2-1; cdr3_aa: CAIRTSGKNEQFF; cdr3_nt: TGTGCCATCAGGACTAGCGGGAAAAATGAGCAGTTCTTC
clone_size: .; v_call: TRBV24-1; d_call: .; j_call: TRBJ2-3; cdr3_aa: CATSEPGGRRDTQYF; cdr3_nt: TGTGCCACCAGTGAGCCGGGGGGCAGAAGAGATACGCAGTATTTT
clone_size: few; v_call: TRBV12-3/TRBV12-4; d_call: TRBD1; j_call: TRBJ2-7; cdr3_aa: CASSLVPGGAGEQYF; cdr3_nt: TGTGCCAGCAGTTTAGTCCCAGGGGGCGCCGGCGAGCAGTACTTC